The rows below give T cell receptor beta chains drawn from one sample of a study of OX40 agonist ivuxolimab in advanced cancers. Sequencing used immunoSEQ multiplex PCR; TCRdb keeps in-frame clones, though not all of them. The table lists approximately 70,000 clones, 75% to 95% of them singletons, with over 4.5% in the top ten. Sequenced here: CD4+ or CD8+ T cells sorted from blood, sampled in a trial of the OX40 agonist ivuxolimab. The receptors derive from an adult with an advanced solid tumor such as melanoma, head and neck, liver or kidney cancer. CDR3s include the opening cysteine and the closing phenylalanine or tryptophan.

>TRBV13|TRBJ2-1
CASSSAGTSGYNEQFF
>TRBV4-3|TRBJ2-1
CASSRGLGRNNEQFF
>TRBV4-3|TRBJ2-7
CASSQERVPALTYEQYF
>TRBV10-2|TRBJ2-1
CASTPGSGEQFF
>TRBV27|TRBJ1-1
CASSDFPTGVGTEAFF
>TRBV21-1|TRBJ1-1
CASSTTFRDRNTEAFF
>TRBV6-1|TRBJ1-2
CANREGESYGYTF
>TRBV13|TRBJ2-1
CASSFTKMSSYNEQFF
>TRBV11-2|TRBJ1-2
CASSLGTGDGYTF
>TRBV5-4|TRBJ1-1
CASSPAMDTEAFF
>TRBV14|TRBJ2-2
CASSQDPGLAGVISYTGELFF
>TRBV7-9|TRBJ2-1
CASSTLGYNEQFF
>TRBV4-1|TRBJ1-1
CASSQEGRTEAFF
>TRBV29-1|TRBJ2-1
CSVETGKSSYNEQFF
>TRBV4-3|TRBJ1-4
CASSHWGVATNEKLFF
>TRBV28|TRBJ2-3
CASSFPSDGTDTQYF
>TRBV29-1|TRBJ2-2
CSVEYGGMVGTGELFF
>TRBV19|TRBJ2-1
CASSISGGNEQFF
>TRBV9|TRBJ2-7
CASSVLGTSGIYEQYF
>TRBV29-1|TRBJ2-7
CSVGGTGNSYEQYF
>TRBV5-5|TRBJ1-5
CASSFEGYNQPQHF
>TRBV27|TRBJ1-1
CASSLTMMNTEAFF
>TRBV27|TRBJ2-1
CASSLSPDRYNEQFF
>TRBV5-3|TRBJ1-6
CASSFQGVPSPLHF
>TRBV5-4|TRBJ2-7
CASSWDGTYEQYF
>TRBV7-9|TRBJ2-3
CASSLAGKTDTQYF
>TRBV6-5|TRBJ1-6
CASSLAGTVTSPLHF
>TRBV12-5|TRBJ1-1
CASGLPGYTEAFF
>TRBV7-8|TRBJ2-7
CASSSTSGRIYEQYF
>TRBV7-8|TRBJ1-2
CASSLKGPGYGYTF
>TRBV4-3|TRBJ2-1
CASSQPTGADYNEQFF
>TRBV29-1|TRBJ1-3
CSVEEGNGNTIYF
>TRBV9|TRBJ2-4
CASSVALTQPGGKNIQYF
>TRBV4-3|TRBJ2-1
CASSQGSVINEQFF
>TRBV5-6|TRBJ2-7
CASSPRNGDEQYF
>TRBV19|TRBJ2-2
CASSIQLNTGELFF
>TRBV7-9|TRBJ2-4
CASSLEVEGNIQYF
>TRBV5-6|TRBJ2-7
CASSLYGEAGPILNEQYF
>TRBV6-1|TRBJ2-7
CASSHGAGEYEQYF
>TRBV29-1|TRBJ2-3
CSATSGRRGSTDTQYF
>TRBV6-6|TRBJ2-1
CAIAMYPYNEQFF
>TRBV30|TRBJ2-7
CAWSGDRGFGEQYF
>TRBV6-5|TRBJ2-1
CASSFVSGGAYNEQFF
>TRBV5-6|TRBJ2-7
CASSWGEGPYEQYF
>TRBV5-6|TRBJ2-2
CASSPYTGELFF
>TRBV10-2|TRBJ2-7
CASSVRAGYEQYF
>TRBV25-1|TRBJ1-1
CASSVQVGTEAFF
>TRBV7-9|TRBJ1-1
CASSQGGGTEAFF
>TRBV14|TRBJ2-7
CASSPGSFYEQYF
>TRBV27|TRBJ1-2
CASSFGTGDLTF